Listed below are T cell receptor beta chains from one sample, sequenced in a study of T cell responses to AZD1222 COVID-19 vaccine. Sequencing was performed with immunoSEQ multiplex PCR; in TCRdb, only in-frame clones are kept and a portion is missing. The sample contains roughly 130,000 clones, 70% to 90% of which appear only once. The sequencing here drew on peripheral blood, taken on day 0 of AZD1222 vaccination. The origin of the receptors is an adult in good health. Each CDR3 is given with its conserved first and last residue. The D gene is left open where the match is weak. Rows may omit the clone size; those that give it use once, few, many or a size class.

j_call v_call clone_size d_call cdr3_nt cdr3_aa
TRBJ1-2 TRBV6-5 - TRBD1 TGTGCCAGCAGCCGGTGGACAGGGAAGGGAGATGGCTACACCTTC CASSRWTGKGDGYTF
TRBJ1-2 TRBV12-3/TRBV12-4 - - TGTGCCAGCGGCACCGAAAGGACCGACTTC CASGTERTDF
TRBJ1-5 TRBV4-1 - - TGCGCCAGCAGCCCCCTGACTACAGGGCGGGAGCAGCCCCAGCATTTT CASSPLTTGREQPQHF
TRBJ1-1 TRBV7-6 - TRBD1 TGTGCCAGCAGCTTAGCGGCAGGGGGGAAGGAAGCTTTCTTT CASSLAAGGKEAFF
TRBJ2-1 TRBV3-1/TRBV3-2 - - TGTGCCAGCAGCCAAGATGTGCGAGGCAGCTCCTACAATGAGCAGTTCTTC CASSQDVRGSSYNEQFF
TRBJ1-1 TRBV10-3 - TRBD1 TGTGCCATCAGGGCCGGGACAGGGTCCACAGAGAGGAACACTGAAGCTTTCTTT CAIRAGTGSTERNTEAFF
TRBJ2-3 TRBV29-1 - TRBD1 TGCAGCGTTGGGGGGACAGGGTCGACAGATACGCAGTATTTT CSVGGTGSTDTQYF
TRBJ1-3 TRBV18 - TRBD1 TGTGCCAGCTCACTATCGACAGGGGGAAGCTCTGGAAACACCATATATTTT CASSLSTGGSSGNTIYF
TRBJ1-6 TRBV2 - - TGTGCCAGCACCCCCCCAGGGATGAATAATTCACCCCTCCACTTT CASTPPGMNNSPLHF
TRBJ1-2 TRBV15 - TRBD1 TGTGCCACCAGCAGAGATCGGAGACAGGGGATCAGTGGCTACACCTTC CATSRDRRQGISGYTF
TRBJ1-4 TRBV5-1 - - TGCGCCAGCAGCTTGGCTAGTTATGCAACTAATGAAAAACTGTTTTTT CASSLASYATNEKLFF
TRBJ1-5 TRBV7-2 few - TGTGCCAGCAGCTCGTCCCCAGGGGAACGTCAGCCCCAGCATTTT CASSSSPGERQPQHF
TRBJ1-6 TRBV18 - - TGTGCCAGCTCTCCGGACTCCTATAATTCACCCCTCCACTTT CASSPDSYNSPLHF